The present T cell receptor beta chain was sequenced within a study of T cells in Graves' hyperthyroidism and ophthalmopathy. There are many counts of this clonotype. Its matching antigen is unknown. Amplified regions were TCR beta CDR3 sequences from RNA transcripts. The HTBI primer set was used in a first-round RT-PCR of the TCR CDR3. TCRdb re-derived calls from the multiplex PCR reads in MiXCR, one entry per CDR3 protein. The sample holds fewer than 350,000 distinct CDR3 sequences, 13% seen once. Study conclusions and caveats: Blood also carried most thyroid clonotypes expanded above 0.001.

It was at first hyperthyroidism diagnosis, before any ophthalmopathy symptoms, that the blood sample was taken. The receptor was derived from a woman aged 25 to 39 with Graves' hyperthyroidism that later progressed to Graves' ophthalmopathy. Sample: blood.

In DNA, the CDR3 is TGTGCCAGCAGCGACCGGAGCCGCTCCTACAATGAGCAGTTCTTC. Protein product: CASSDRSRSYNEQFF. V is TRBV9 and J is TRBJ2-1; D unclear. Germline V gives CDR1 SGDLS, CDR2 YYNGEE. This CDR3 has 15 residues. The ends were cut back, 3 bases at V and 0 bases at J, with 10 bases in the middle.